The present TCR beta chain was sequenced within a study of cytomegalovirus exposure and HLA in healthy donors. The length of the CDR3 is 14 residues. V shed 4 bases, J shed 2 bases, and the junction held 3 bases outside the gene matches. Per the germline V gene, CDR1 is LNHNV and CDR2 is YYDKDF (reference sequence). Amplification used 60 Vbeta primers and 13 Jbeta primers. TCRdb's copy holds only in-frame clones and misses some; the assay was immunoSEQ multiplex PCR. The profile shows 100,000 to 150,000 clones, more than 75% of them singletons. The sequence was obtained from a man aged 40-50 years in good health and CMV-seronegative. This chain joins TRBV15 and TRBJ2-5; 8 bases are shared with TRBD1. What was sequenced was PBMCs. The CDR3 nucleotides are TGTGCCACCAGCACCGGGACAGGACAAGAGACCCAGTACTTC. Translation: CATSTGTGQETQYF.